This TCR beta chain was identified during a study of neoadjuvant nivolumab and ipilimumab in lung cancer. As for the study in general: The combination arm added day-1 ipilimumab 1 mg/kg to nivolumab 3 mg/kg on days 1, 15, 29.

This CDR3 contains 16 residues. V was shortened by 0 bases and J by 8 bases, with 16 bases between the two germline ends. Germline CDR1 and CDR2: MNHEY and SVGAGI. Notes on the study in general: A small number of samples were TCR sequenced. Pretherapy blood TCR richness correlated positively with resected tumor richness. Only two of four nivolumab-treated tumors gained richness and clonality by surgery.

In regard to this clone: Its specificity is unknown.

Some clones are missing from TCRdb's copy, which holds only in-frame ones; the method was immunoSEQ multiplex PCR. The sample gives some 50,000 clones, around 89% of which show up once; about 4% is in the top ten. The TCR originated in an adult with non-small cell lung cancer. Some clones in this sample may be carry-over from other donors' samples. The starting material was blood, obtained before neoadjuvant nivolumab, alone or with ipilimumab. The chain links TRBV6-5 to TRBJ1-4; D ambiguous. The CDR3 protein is CASSYSISRVWEKLFF. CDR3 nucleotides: TGTGCCAGCAGTTACTCGATTTCTCGGGTTTGGGAAAAACTGTTTTTT.